This T cell receptor (beta chain) appears in the sequencing data of a study of spatial heterogeneity in lung cancer. Across the whole study: Untreated early-stage non-small cell lung cancer patients, 65 to 90 in total, were the donors. Those follow-up PBMC samples that were available underwent sequencing, at a median interval of about 22 months following resection. Study conclusions and caveats: Ubiquitous, expanded tumor-derived TCRs were more frequently observed in blood at resection than at follow-up.

On this clonotype itself: Antigen: not known.

A unique molecular identifier was carried by every single TCR cDNA molecule. In TCRdb, the 5' RACE reads were re-called with MiXCR into one record per CDR3 protein. The table includes around 120,000 distinct CDR3 sequences, 9% to 15% detected once. The CDR3 spans 11 residues. V lost 2 bases and J 7 bases, leaving 5 bases between the germline ends. In germline, CDR1 is SNHLY, CDR2 FYNNEI. Time point given: blood at routine non-recurrence follow-up after resection. Whole RNA from tumor, nontumor lung or frozen PBMC was sequenced unsorted. The chain combines TRBV2 with TRBJ1-1; D not resolved. The clonotype comes from a male donor with early-stage non-small cell lung cancer. The input for sequencing was PBMCs, taken at follow-up. For the CDR3, the DNA is TGTGCCAGCAGTGAACGAATTGAAGCTTTCTTT. Amino acid sequence: CASSERIEAFF.